These 17 T cell receptor beta chains originate from one sample sequenced in a study of cytomegalovirus exposure and HLA in healthy donors. The PCR used 60 Vbeta and 13 Jbeta primers. Sequencing was performed with immunoSEQ multiplex PCR; in TCRdb, only in-frame clones are kept and a portion is missing. The profile shows about 280,000 clones, about 87% of them singletons. The sequenced material came from PBMCs. Receptors were obtained from a woman younger than 30 in good health and CMV-seronegative.

This sequence joins TRBV11-2 and TRBJ2-3; a weak D match, TRBD1 (7 bases). The CDR3 is 15 amino acids. Germline V lookup: CDR1 SGHAT, CDR2 FQNNGV. V was trimmed by 8 bases and J by 0 bases, leaving 15 bases between them. CDR3 residues: CASPGGHSSTDTQYF. The CDR3 DNA reads as TGTGCCAGCCCAGGGGGGCACTCAAGCACAGATACGCAGTATTTT.

V is TRBV7-3 and J is TRBJ1-2; D might be TRBD1 (5 bases). Germline assignment: CDR1 SGHTA and CDR2 FQGTGA. The ends were cut back, 1 base at V and 10 bases at J, with 19 bases in the middle. This CDR3 is 15 amino acids long. The chain's CDR3 is CASSLRGTMEGDYTF. CDR3 bases: TGTGCCAGCAGCTTAAGGGGGACTATGGAAGGAGACTACACCTTC.

The J gene is TRBJ1-3, the V gene TRBV30; possibly TRBD1 for D (5 bases). Trimming took 0 bases from V and 7 from J, leaving 13 bases between them. The germline V gene has CDR1 GTSNPN and CDR2 SVGIG (reference sequence). This CDR3 has 14 residues. CDR3 bases: TGTGCCTGGAGTGTACTTACAGGATGGAACACCATATATTTT. Protein product: CAWSVLTGWNTIYF.

The rearrangement uses TRBV14 and TRBJ2-5, with 13 bases aligning to TRBD2. In germline, CDR1 is SGHDN, CDR2 FVKESK. The CDR3 extends over 14 amino acids. J was trimmed by 9 bases and V by 4 bases; bases with no gene match: 5. As DNA, the CDR3 is TGTGCCAGCAGCCTTACGGGACTAGCGGGGTCCCAGTACTTC. Translation gives CASSLTGLAGSQYF.

The chain couples TRBV19 to TRBJ2-3; 10 positions agree with TRBD1. CDR1 and CDR2 (germline): LNHDA, SQIVND (reference sequence). The CDR3 has 17 amino acids. The V gene end was trimmed by 3 bases and the J gene end by 4 bases; junction bases not matched to a gene: 10. The CDR3 spells CASSIENRDRGPDTQYF. CDR3 DNA sequence: TGTGCCAGTAGTATTGAGAACCGGGACAGGGGTCCAGATACGCAGTATTTT.

The genes are TRBV19 and TRBJ2-1; TRBD1 agrees at 7 bases. The CDR3 has 14 amino acids. V lost 8 bases and J lost 8; bases outside the gene matches: 12. Germline CDR1 reads LNHDA; CDR2 reads SQIVND (reference sequence). CDR3 in amino acids: CASSGTAATDEQFF. CDR3 DNA sequence: TGTGCCAGTTCCGGGACAGCGGCAACTGATGAGCAGTTCTTC.

The rearrangement uses TRBV29-1 and TRBJ2-2; D perhaps matches TRBD1 (6 bases). V lost 6 bases and J lost 4, with 12 bases in between. The CDR3 contains 13 residues. Germline CDR1 is SQVTM and CDR2 is ANQGSEA. The CDR3 nucleotides are TGCAGCGTCCCAGGGGTCGGCACCGGGGAGCTGTTTTTT. Protein: CSVPGVGTGELFF.

Points on this clone: Mismatch with germline at one junction end may stem from a read error. At the DNA level, this CDR3 is encoded by other sequences in the same sample as well. This chain links TRBV11-2 with TRBJ1-6; a weak D match, TRBD1 (6 bases). The CDR3 extends over 17 amino acids. Germline CDR1 reads SGHAT; CDR2 reads FQNNGV. The CDR3 region is CASSRGTLSSYNSPLHF. DNA of the CDR3: TGTGCCAGCAGCCGAGGGACACTGAGCTCCTATAATTCCCCCCTCCACTTT.

The V gene is TRBV19, the J gene TRBJ1-5; D might be TRBD1 (6 bases). The CDR3 sequence is 15 residues long. V lost 0 bases and J 3 bases, leaving 9 bases between the germline ends. Looked up from germline, CDR1 is LNHDA and CDR2 is SQIVND (reference sequence). CDR3 coding DNA: TGTGCCAGTAGTATAGATCAGGGGATCAATCAGCCCCAGCATTTT. It codes for CASSIDQGINQPQHF.

The chain carries TRBV5-1 and TRBJ2-7; TRBD1 aligns across 8 bases. The V gene end was trimmed by 1 base and the J gene end by 7 bases; junction bases not matched to a gene: 10. This CDR3 is built from 15 residues. From germline, CDR1 is SGHRS and CDR2 YFSETQ. CDR3 sequence (DNA): TGCGCCAGCAGCTTGCTTGGGCAGGGGGCCAAAGAGCAGTACTTC. It specifies CASSLLGQGAKEQYF.

The chain couples TRBV7-2 to TRBJ2-3; 11 bases are shared with TRBD2. The germline gives CDR1 SGHTA, CDR2 FQGNSA. CDR3 length: 16 amino acids. V gave up 3 bases and J gave up 0 bases; unmatched junction bases: 2. The CDR3 DNA follows: TGTGCCAGCAGCTTCGGGACTAGCGGAAGCACAGATACGCAGTATTTT. It encodes CASSFGTSGSTDTQYF.

V usage is TRBV4-1 and J usage is TRBJ2-1; 11 bases are shared with TRBD2. Losses at the gene ends were 4 bases for V and 6 bases for J; bases not matched to a gene: 5. CDR1 MGHRA and CDR2 YSYEKL come from the germline V gene. The CDR3 has 15 amino acids. The CDR3 nucleotides are TGCGCCAGCAGCCTCGGGACTAGCGGACGCAATGAGCAGTTCTTC. Translation gives CASSLGTSGRNEQFF.

The chain joins TRBV19 to TRBJ1-2; D not resolved. Trimming removed 5 bases from V and 8 bases from J, with 12 bases in between. Germline loops: CDR1 LNHDA, CDR2 SQIVND (reference sequence). CDR3 length: 12 residues. The chain's CDR3 is CASSLEGGGYTF. The CDR3 DNA reads as TGTGCCAGTAGTCTGGAGGGAGGCGGCTACACCTTC. Based on the CDR3 plus reference TRBV19 and TRBJ1-2, the full variable domain is DGGITQSPKYLFRKEGQNVTLSCEQNLNHDAMYWYRQDPGQGLRLIYYSQIVNDFQKGDIAEGYSVSREKKESFPLTVTSAQKNPTAFYLCASSLEGGGYTFGSGTRLTVV.

This clone is a singleton in its sample. This sequence joins TRBV11-3 and TRBJ2-1, with 7 bases fitting TRBD2. Germline trimming cut 10 bases from V and 6 bases from J; bases unmatched to any gene: 12. The CDR3 has 14 amino acids. Germline V CDR1 and CDR2: SGHNT, YENEEA. The CDR3 DNA sequence: TGTGCCACCCCCCGTGGCGGGGGTACCAATGAGCAGTTCTTC. This translates into CATPRGGGTNEQFF.

CDR3 nucleotides: TGTGCCAGCAGTCCTCCGACAGGCAACTCCTACAATGAGCAGTTCTTC. This translates into CASSPPTGNSYNEQFF. The rearrangement uses TRBV27 and TRBJ2-1; D is possibly TRBD1 (6 bases). The CDR3 spans 16 residues. The V gene lost 5 bases and the J gene lost 0 bases, with 14 bases spanning the gap. CDR1 and CDR2 from the germline V gene are MNHEY and SMNVEV (reference sequence).

With respect to this clone: Germline is not matched at one junction end, which may reflect a read error. The sample carries other DNA sequences with the same CDR3. The CDR3 DNA sequence: TGTGCCAGCAGTGAGACGGGAGACTATAATTCCCCCCTCCACTTT. Its protein is CASSETGDYNSPLHF. The chain recombines TRBV25-1 with TRBJ1-6, with D unclear. Germline CDR1 and CDR2: MGHDK and SYGVNS. CDR3 length equals 15 residues. Full variable domain (rest looked up from reference TRBV25-1 and TRBJ1-6): EADIYQTPRYLVIGTGKKITLECSQTMGHDKMYWYQQDPGMELHLIHYSYGVNSTEKGDLSSESTVSRIRTEHFPLTLESARPSHTSQYLCASSETGDYNSPLHFGNGTRLTVT.

This rearrangement joins TRBV5-1 to TRBJ2-5; D might be TRBD1 (8 bases). The CDR3 consists of 16 residues. Germline V gives CDR1 SGHRS, CDR2 YFSETQ. Trimming shortened V by 4 bases and J by 1 base, and 17 bases separated the two germline ends. The CDR3 sequence is CASSKGQGGGQETQYF. The CDR3 DNA follows: TGCGCCAGCAGCAAAGGACAGGGAGGGGGCCAAGAGACCCAGTACTTC.